A selection of T cell receptor beta chains follows, all from one sample in a study of cytomegalovirus exposure and HLA in healthy donors. Sequencing was performed with immunoSEQ multiplex PCR; in TCRdb, only in-frame clones are kept and a portion is missing. The sample holds approximately 200,000 clones, 88% seen once. The sample taken for sequencing was PBMCs. The receptors derive from a woman between 18 and 29 years old in good health and CMV-seronegative. The CDR3 runs from the conserved cysteine through the conserved F or W. A D gene is named only where the DNA matches it firmly. Rows give clone size only sometimes, using once, few, many, or a class for an expanded clone.

v_call	d_call	clone_size	j_call	cdr3_aa	cdr3_nt
TRBV6-1	TRBD1	.	TRBJ1-1	CASRSGTGMNTEAFF	TGTGCCAGCAGATCCGGGACAGGAATGAACACTGAAGCTTTCTTT
TRBV2	.	few	TRBJ1-5	CASRRETGTDQPQHF	TGTGCCAGCAGACGCGAGACAGGTACCGATCAGCCCCAGCATTTT
TRBV11-3	TRBD1	.	TRBJ2-5	CASSLGQGPDQETQYF	TGTGCCAGCAGCTTAGGACAGGGTCCTGACCAAGAGACCCAGTACTTC
TRBV5-6	TRBD1	.	TRBJ1-4	CASSSTGLFNEKLFF	TGTGCCAGCAGCTCGACAGGGCTTTTTAATGAAAAACTGTTTTTT
TRBV30	TRBD1	.	TRBJ1-3	CAWTPGQVPSSGNTIYF	TGTGCCTGGACCCCCGGACAGGTCCCTTCCTCTGGAAACACCATATATTTT
TRBV5-1	TRBD2	.	TRBJ2-7	CASSLSSAGGREQYF	TGCGCCAGCAGCTTGTCCAGCGCGGGAGGGCGCGAGCAGTACTTC
TRBV27	TRBD1	.	TRBJ1-1	CASSPQGIAEAFF	TGTGCCAGCAGTCCACAGGGGATCGCTGAAGCTTTCTTT
TRBV29-1	TRBD1	.	TRBJ1-2	CSVSPIQGRDSDGGYTF	TGCAGCGTCTCACCGATCCAGGGGCGGGACAGTGACGGCGGCTACACCTTC
TRBV19	.	.	TRBJ1-2	CASSIDSLVAYGYTF	TGTGCCAGTAGTATAGACTCCCTTGTAGCCTATGGCTACACCTTC
TRBV28	TRBD1	.	TRBJ1-4	CASSPDREDEKLFF	TGTGCCAGCAGCCCAGACAGGGAGGATGAAAAACTGTTTTTT
TRBV7-9	.	.	TRBJ2-7	CASSSAYEQYF	TGTGCCAGCAGCTCAGCCTACGAGCAGTACTTC
TRBV6-5	.	.	TRBJ2-1	CASSYSQGGEQFF	TGTGCCAGCAGTTACTCGCAGGGTGGTGAGCAGTTCTTC
TRBV6-6	.	once	TRBJ2-7	CASSPDGSYEQYF	TGTGCCAGCAGTCCGGACGGGAGCTACGAGCAGTACTTC
TRBV7-2	.	.	TRBJ2-3	CASSQGRTDTQYF	TGTGCCAGCAGCCAGGGCCGCACAGATACGCAGTATTTT
TRBV28	.	.	TRBJ2-3	CASSSPRGDTQYF	TGTGCCAGCAGTTCACCCCGAGGAGATACGCAGTATTTT
TRBV7-8	.	.	TRBJ2-7	CASSLLGDSQTYEQYF	TGTGCCAGCAGCTTACTTGGCGACAGTCAGACCTACGAGCAGTACTTC
TRBV28	.	.	TRBJ1-5	CASSFESNQPQHF	TGTGCCAGCAGTTTTGAGAGCAATCAGCCCCAGCATTTT
TRBV4-2	.	.	TRBJ1-2	CASSQEVLEENYGYTF	TGTGCCAGCAGCCAAGAGGTTTTAGAAGAGAACTATGGCTACACCTTC
TRBV27	.	.	TRBJ2-1	CASSLGDSNYNEQFF	TGTGCCAGCAGTTTAGGGGACTCCAACTACAATGAGCAGTTCTTC
TRBV6-4	.	.	TRBJ2-3	CASSVSVGVADTQYF	TGTGCCAGCAGTGTCTCGGTAGGGGTCGCAGATACGCAGTATTTT
TRBV19	TRBD2	.	TRBJ2-7	CASSVRGKESSGRPYEQYF	TGTGCCAGTAGTGTCAGGGGAAAAGAGTCTAGCGGGCGTCCTTACGAGCAGTACTTC
TRBV19	TRBD1	.	TRBJ1-1	CASRARQGAGTEAFF	TGTGCCAGTCGGGCACGACAGGGGGCTGGGACTGAAGCTTTCTTT
TRBV19	TRBD1	once	TRBJ1-2	CASRRAGTGGDGNYGYTF	TGTGCCAGTAGACGCGCCGGGACAGGGGGAGACGGGAACTATGGCTACACCTTC
TRBV28	.	.	TRBJ2-7	CASSLDIYEQYF	TGTGCCAGCAGTTTAGACATCTACGAGCAGTACTTC
TRBV29-1	.	once	TRBJ2-5	CSARRQNQETQYF	TGCAGCGCCCGTCGACAGAACCAAGAGACCCAGTACTTC
TRBV5-1	TRBD2	once	TRBJ2-7	CASSLARGSGSARGYEQYF	TGCGCCAGCAGCTTGGCGCGGGGTAGCGGGAGTGCTCGGGGCTACGAGCAGTACTTC
TRBV19	TRBD1	.	TRBJ2-1	CASSRRDRTYNEQFF	TGTGCCAGTAGTAGACGGGACAGGACCTACAATGAGCAGTTCTTC
TRBV25-1	.	.	TRBJ2-7	CASSEQGAGDSYEQYF	TGTGCCAGCAGTGAACAGGGGGCGGGAGACTCCTACGAGCAGTACTTC
TRBV6-5	.	.	TRBJ1-1	CASSWREGTEAFF	TGTGCCAGCAGTTGGAGGGAGGGGACTGAAGCTTTCTTT
TRBV7-2	.	.	TRBJ1-1	CASSLIMGLTEAFF	TGTGCCAGCAGCTTAATTATGGGGCTCACTGAAGCTTTCTTT
TRBV4-2	TRBD2	many	TRBJ2-2	CASSQEAGGPGELFF	TGTGCCAGCAGCCAAGAAGCGGGAGGGCCCGGGGAGCTGTTTTTT
TRBV6-1	.	.	TRBJ2-3	CASSVWGQSGDTQYF	TGTGCCAGCAGTGTCTGGGGCCAGAGTGGAGATACGCAGTATTTT
TRBV14	.	few	TRBJ1-1	CASSETGRVTEAFF	TGTGCCAGCAGCGAAACAGGGAGGGTCACTGAAGCTTTCTTT
TRBV9	TRBD1	.	TRBJ2-7	CASSVTGGGEQYF	TGTGCCAGCAGCGTAACAGGGGGCGGGGAGCAGTACTTC
TRBV7-9	.	.	TRBJ2-7	CASSLGVAAYEQYF	TGTGCCAGCAGCTTAGGGGTAGCGGCGTACGAGCAGTACTTC
TRBV5-4	TRBD1	.	TRBJ2-2	CASTSRGQDTTGELFF	TGTGCCAGCACCTCGAGGGGACAGGATACCACCGGGGAGCTGTTTTTT
TRBV6-1	TRBD1	few	TRBJ2-3	CASSETQGATDTQYF	TGTGCCAGCAGTGAAACACAGGGGGCCACAGATACGCAGTATTTT
TRBV27	.	.	TRBJ2-5	CASSYGETQYF	TGTGCCAGCAGTTACGGAGAGACCCAGTACTTC
TRBV11-2	TRBD1	.	TRBJ1-1	CASSTLQGASEAFF	TGTGCCAGCAGCACGCTACAGGGGGCAAGTGAAGCTTTCTTT
TRBV2	.	.	TRBJ1-1	CASSPGVLNTEAFF	TGTGCCAGCAGTCCAGGGGTCTTGAACACTGAAGCTTTCTTT
TRBV5-1	TRBD1	.	TRBJ2-2	CASSRDRGKTGELFF	TGCGCCAGCAGCAGGGACAGGGGCAAGACCGGGGAGCTGTTTTTT
TRBV6-5	.	.	TRBJ1-2	CASSSYRNNYGYTF	TGTGCCAGCAGTAGCTACAGAAACAACTATGGCTACACCTTC
TRBV7-2	TRBD2	.	TRBJ2-1	CASSLMGLAGNEQFF	TGTGCCAGCAGCTTAATGGGACTAGCGGGGAATGAGCAGTTCTTC
TRBV11-2	.	.	TRBJ2-7	CASSLGSSVRTYEQYF	TGTGCCAGCAGCTTAGGCTCTTCGGTCCGAACCTACGAGCAGTACTTC
TRBV21-1	.	.	TRBJ2-1	CASSKCNGIAYNEQFF	TGTGCCAGCAGCAAATGTAACGGGATCGCCTACAATGAGCAGTTCTTC
TRBV5-1	TRBD2	once	TRBJ2-1	CASSLGTSGSNEQFF	TGCGCCAGCAGCTTGGGGACTAGCGGGAGCAATGAGCAGTTCTTC
TRBV6-6	.	.	TRBJ2-7	CASSYETAEQYF	TGTGCCAGCAGTTACGAGACAGCCGAGCAGTACTTC
TRBV9	.	once	TRBJ2-3	CASSGPTSDTQYF	TGTGCCAGCAGCGGACCCACTAGCGATACGCAGTATTTT
TRBV28	.	.	TRBJ2-1	CASSLGIGVHNEQFF	TGTGCCAGCAGTCTTGGGATCGGGGTTCACAATGAGCAGTTCTTC
TRBV11-2	.	once	TRBJ2-7	CASVRAYEQYF	TGTGCCAGCGTGAGGGCCTACGAGCAGTACTTC
TRBV6-5	.	.	TRBJ2-5	CASSAVDFAGPQYF	TGTGCCAGCAGCGCAGTCGATTTTGCAGGGCCCCAGTACTTC
TRBV5-1	TRBD2	.	TRBJ2-7	CASRPGLAATYEQYF	TGCGCCAGCCGACCGGGACTAGCGGCCACCTACGAGCAGTACTTC
TRBV7-7	TRBD1	.	TRBJ2-5	CASSLNRGQETQYF	TGTGCTAGCAGCCTTAACAGGGGACAAGAGACCCAGTACTTC
TRBV28	TRBD2	.	TRBJ2-2	CASRTREGRSVEHTGELFF	TGTGCCAGCAGGACTCGGGAGGGGAGGTCCGTTGAGCACACCGGGGAGCTGTTTTTT
TRBV6-1	.	.	TRBJ2-1	CASSESWHNEQFF	TGTGCCAGCAGTGAATCATGGCACAATGAGCAGTTCTTC
TRBV7-9	TRBD1	.	TRBJ1-3	CASSLTGDSSGNTIYF	TGTGCCAGCAGCTTAACTGGGGACAGCTCTGGAAACACCATATATTTT
TRBV7-2	.	.	TRBJ1-4	CASSLGQMTGKLFF	TGTGCCAGCAGCTTAGGACAGATGACCGGAAAACTGTTTTTT
TRBV7-2	.	.	TRBJ2-5	CASSWDFRGTQYF	TGTGCCAGCAGCTGGGACTTCCGTGGGACCCAGTACTTC
TRBV28	.	once	TRBJ2-3	CASSRTADTQYF	TGTGCCAGCAGCCGCACAGCAGATACGCAGTATTTT
TRBV27	.	.	TRBJ1-2	CASSRPDRNVDGYTF	TGTGCCAGCAGTCGCCCCGACAGGAATGTGGATGGCTACACCTTC